This T cell receptor beta chain was sequenced in a study of cytomegalovirus exposure and HLA in healthy donors. Amplification used 60 Vbeta primers and 13 Jbeta primers. The data were produced by immunoSEQ multiplex PCR, yet TCRdb's version contains in-frame clones alone and is incomplete. The sample holds 160,000 or so clones; roughly four fifths are singletons and the top ten take over 4%. With regard to this clone: Its antigen is unidentified.

General observations from the study: Among immune exposure information, only CMV serostatus was available. Most of the TCR beta V segments (in an earlier analysis) were productive either about 87% or about 30% of the time. Several of the most significant clusters were apparently associated with common viral pathogens in a later analysis. Cytomegalovirus-associated TCR beta chains were listed, numbering roughly 150.

CDR1 and CDR2 from the germline V gene are SGHDT and YYEEEE. V lost 4 bases, J lost 5 bases, and 15 bases lay in between. There are 14 residues in the CDR3. The sample taken for sequencing was PBMCs. The chain combines TRBV5-6 with TRBJ1-2; D perhaps matches TRBD1 (5 bases). The TCR sequence derives from a man aged 50 to 59 in good health and CMV-seropositive. The CDR3 spells CASSPRGSRYGYTF. The DNA for the CDR3 is TGTGCCAGCAGCCCGCGGGGGTCCAGGTATGGCTACACCTTC.